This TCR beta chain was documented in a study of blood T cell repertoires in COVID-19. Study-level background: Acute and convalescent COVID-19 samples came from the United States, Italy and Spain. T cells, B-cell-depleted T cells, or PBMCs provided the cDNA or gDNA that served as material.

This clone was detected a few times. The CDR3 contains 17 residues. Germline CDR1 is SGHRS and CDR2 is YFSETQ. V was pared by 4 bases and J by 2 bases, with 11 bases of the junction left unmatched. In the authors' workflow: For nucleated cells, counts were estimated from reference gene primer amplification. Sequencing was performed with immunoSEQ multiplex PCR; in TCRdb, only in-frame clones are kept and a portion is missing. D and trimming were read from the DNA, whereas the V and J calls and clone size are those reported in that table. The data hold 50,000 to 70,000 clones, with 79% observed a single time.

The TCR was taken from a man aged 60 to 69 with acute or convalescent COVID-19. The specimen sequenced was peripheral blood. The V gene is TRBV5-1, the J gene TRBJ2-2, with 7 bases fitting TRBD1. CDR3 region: CASSLGQSLRNTGELFF. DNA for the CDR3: TGCGCCAGCAGCCTGGGACAGTCCCTAAGAAACACCGGGGAGCTGTTTTTT.